This T cell receptor (beta chain) was sequenced during a study of blood T cell repertoires in COVID-19. Study at large: From the United States, Italy and Spain came samples of acute and convalescent COVID-19. Sources were T cells, B-cell-depleted T cells, or PBMCs; the material itself was cDNA or gDNA.

Using immunoSEQ multiplex PCR, the repertoire was profiled, and TCRdb retains in-frame clones only, with some absent. The table records 150,000 to 200,000 clones, around 87% of them present only once. The CDR3 covers 15 residues. Germline V lookup: CDR1 SGHNT, CDR2 YYREEE (reference sequence). Trimming at V came to 2 bases and at J to 5 bases, leaving 4 bases not matched to a gene. Specimen: peripheral blood. The rearrangement uses TRBV5-4 and TRBJ2-2; 9 bases are shared with TRBD1. The sequence was obtained from a man aged 18 to 29 with active or convalescent COVID-19. CDR3: CASSFLTGGTGELFF. The CDR3 nucleotides are TGTGCCAGCAGCTTTTTGACAGGGGGAACCGGGGAGCTGTTTTTT.